This is a list of T cell receptor beta chains from one sample in a study of T cell changes during pregnancy in multiple sclerosis. Repertoires were generated with immunoSEQ multiplex PCR, while TCRdb's copy carries only in-frame clones and drops some. The sample has more than 35,000 clones, just over 90% seen once. The sample consisted of CD4+ T cells from peripheral blood mononuclear cells, taken in the first trimester of pregnancy. The source of these receptors is a female donor in good health, enrolled as a control in a pregnancy study. Each CDR3 is given with its conserved first and last residue. Each record gives: clone size, V gene, CDR3 protein. Only some rows state a clone size, as once, few, many or a class for expanded clones.

once,TRBV5-4,CASSRSRGQMLGYTF
-,TRBV19,CASSSRSLAGNTIYF
-,TRBV29-1,CSVDTPSTDTQYF
few,TRBV28,CASSPQGGSGSPLHF
few,TRBV19,CASSAPSSRSQPQHF
-,TRBV7-2,CASSQGLGEKLFF
-,TRBV28,CASSFGAQGAEAFF
-,TRBV30,CAWSAGGYGYTF
once,TRBV20-1,CSASLGQGYTF
few,TRBV6-5,CASTISRTGELFF
-,TRBV4-3,CASSQRRQGTFDNEQFF
-,TRBV4-3,CASSQRVSYEQYF
-,TRBV6-6,CASSSTVTEAFF
once,TRBV9,CASSVATPGGVNYGYTF
-,TRBV7-2,CASSPLGGGTSAYNEQFF
-,TRBV7-6,CASSSQGNTEAFF
-,TRBV5-1,CASSSTGDSGNTIYF
once,TRBV28,CATLPGLGAFF
-,TRBV7-3,CASRDRTYEQYF
once,TRBV7-2,CASRSQGGSTEAFF
-,TRBV7-2,CASSPAPLAVAKNIQYF
once,TRBV2,CASSLRLETQYF
once,TRBV5-1,CASSLPGTSGGPGTDTQYF